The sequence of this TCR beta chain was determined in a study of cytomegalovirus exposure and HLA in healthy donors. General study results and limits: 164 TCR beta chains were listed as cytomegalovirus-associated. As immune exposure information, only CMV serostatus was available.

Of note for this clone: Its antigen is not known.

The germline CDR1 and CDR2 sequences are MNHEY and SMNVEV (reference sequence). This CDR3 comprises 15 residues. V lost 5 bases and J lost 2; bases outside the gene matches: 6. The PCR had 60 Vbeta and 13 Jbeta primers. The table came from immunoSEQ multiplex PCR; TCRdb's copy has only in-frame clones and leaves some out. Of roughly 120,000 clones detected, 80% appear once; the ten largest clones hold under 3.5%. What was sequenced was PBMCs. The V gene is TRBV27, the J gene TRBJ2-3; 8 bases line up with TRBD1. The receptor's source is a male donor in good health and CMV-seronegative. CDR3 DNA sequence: TGTGCCAGCAGTCCGCGGGACAGGATCACAGATACGCAGTATTTT. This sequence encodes CASSPRDRITDTQYF.